This TCR beta chain was found in a study of T cells in Graves' hyperthyroidism and ophthalmopathy (dated by TCRdb to the late 2010s). For context, the study as a whole: Peripheral blood was collected at initial diagnosis, before any treatment. An independent validation cohort of around 20 hyperthyroidism patients and approximately 17 patients who later progressed to ophthalmopathy tested prospective prediction of ophthalmopathy. Thyroid tissue and blood T-cell repertoires from six Graves' hyperthyroidism patients were also compared in the study. To identify distinguishing TCR V-J signatures, a discovery cohort of some 100 patients was used, comprising roughly 45 with Graves' ophthalmopathy and approximately 58 with stable Graves' hyperthyroidism. For training and testing, the 80 to 100 patients in the discovery cohort were randomly divided in a 7:3 ratio. After blood sampling, hyperthyroidism patients were treated with methimazole at a starting dose of 30 mg daily, and ophthalmopathy patients were treated with high-dose intravenous methylprednisolone. TCR Vbeta CDR3 sequencing of some 140 peripheral blood samples (approximately 44 ophthalmopathy, about 80 hyperthyroidism and around 17 progressor patients) is reported in the paper.

Amplification of TCR beta CDR3 regions was carried out from RNA transcripts. For the first round of RT-PCR on the TCR CDR3, the HTBI primer set was used together with the Qiagen OneStep RT-PCR kit. Libraries were constructed in a second round of multiplex PCR, after which size selection and purification were carried out. Libraries were sequenced paired-end with 100 bp reads on an Illumina HiSeq2000. The source study handled its data this way. SOAPnuke was used to process the raw data, removing reads that contained adapters or uncalled bases, had a mean Phred below 15, or lacked an exact match to the constant primer or identifier. COPE v1.2.5 was used to merge the high-quality paired reads, and each unique nucleotide sequence was defined as a clonotype. Clonotypes were aligned to IMGT TRBV, TRBD and TRBJ reference segments using MiTCR v1.1. Analysis was restricted to V-J combinations with a frequency above 0.0001, which covered 99.2% of repertoires. A TCS score was defined as the ratio between F50 (clonal expansion) and ExV (chaos), using BLOSUM62-based TCRdist between CDR3 peptides within each V-J. Welch's t-statistics and random forest reduced 500 to 550 V-J features to roughly 13, which were used in a naive Bayes classifier (R e1071). Using fastp at Q25 and MiXCR, TCRdb reprocessed the public reads and kept productive beta chains. Rows with a matching CDR3 protein are joined into one entry that keeps the most common DNA and genes. These V and J calls originate from TCRdb's pipeline instead of the authors' own analysis. The sample data list fewer than 550,000 distinct CDR3 sequences, and approximately 24% of these were observed just once. The ten largest account for about 10% of the sample.

At the junction V is shortened by 5 bases and J by 5 bases; bases outside the gene matches: 5. From a lookup of the germline V gene, CDR1 and CDR2 are SGHRS and YFSETQ. There are 13 amino acids in the CDR3, from cysteine to phenylalanine inclusive. Just the 39-base CDR3 DNA is kept, in frame starting at base 1. Details on this clonotype: The target of this receptor is not known. Base qualities were left out, and no much larger clone turns up one base away.

Paper-wide results and their limitations: During validation, the model predicted progression to ophthalmopathy a median of around six months ahead of onset, with more than 55% sensitivity and 72% to 80% specificity. Blood samples also contained most of the expanded thyroid clonotypes (frequency above 0.001), which suggests that blood repertoires may reflect thyroid immune responses. No statistical method was used to set the sample size in advance, and investigators knew the group allocation. Ophthalmopathy was separated from stable hyperthyroidism by a 13 V-J signature model, with approximately 90% sensitivity and 81% to 82% specificity obtained in cross-validation and 80%/75% obtained in testing.

Ophthalmopathy patients had moderately to severely active disease, with a Clinical Activity Score of 3 or more, a NOSPECS grade of 4 or more, and a disease duration of less than 3 months. Exclusion was applied to patients with uncontrolled infections, other autoimmune diseases, pregnancy or lactation. Diagnoses relied on clinical symptoms, serum thyroxine and TRAb, thyroid ultrasound and orbital computed tomography. PBMCs were separated from approximately 10 ml of fresh peripheral blood using Ficoll-Paque density gradient centrifugation. Total RNA was extracted using Trizol reagent, and RNA quality was assessed on an Agilent 2100 Bioanalyzer.

Specimen: blood. In this chain, TRBV5-1 is recombined with TRBJ2-7; a stretch of 9 junction bases matches TRBD1. The TCR sequence derives from a woman in her thirties with Graves' ophthalmopathy. The nucleotide sequence is given as TGCGCCAGCAGTGGGACAGGGTACCACGAGCAGTACTTC. Its translation reads: CASSGTGYHEQYF. This CDR3, with the reference TRBV5-1 and TRBJ2-7 proteins standing in past its ends, gives the full variable domain KAGVTQTPRYLIKTRGQQVTLSCSPISGHRSVSWYQQTPGQGLQFLFEYFSETQRNKGNFPGRFSGRQFSNSRSEMNVSTLELGDSALYLCASSGTGYHEQYFGPGTRLTVT.